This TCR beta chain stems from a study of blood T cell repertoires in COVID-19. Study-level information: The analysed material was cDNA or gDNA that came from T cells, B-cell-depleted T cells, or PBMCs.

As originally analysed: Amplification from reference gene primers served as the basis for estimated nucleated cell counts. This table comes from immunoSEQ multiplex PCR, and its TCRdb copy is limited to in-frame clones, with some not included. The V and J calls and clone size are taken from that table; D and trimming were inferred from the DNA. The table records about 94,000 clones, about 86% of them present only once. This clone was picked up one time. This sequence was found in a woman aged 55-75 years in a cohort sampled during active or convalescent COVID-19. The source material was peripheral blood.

CDR3 nucleotide sequence: TGTGCCAGCCCGACGGGGCAGGGGGCCCCTCGAGCTGGAAACACCATATATTTT. This gives the protein CASPTGQGAPRAGNTIYF. The chain carries TRBV14 and TRBJ1-3, with 8 bases fitting TRBD1. Germline V gene data show CDR1 as SGHDN and CDR2 as FVKESK. The CDR3 totals 18 residues. The V and J ends lost 8 bases and 2 bases, in that order; junction bases with no gene match: 17.